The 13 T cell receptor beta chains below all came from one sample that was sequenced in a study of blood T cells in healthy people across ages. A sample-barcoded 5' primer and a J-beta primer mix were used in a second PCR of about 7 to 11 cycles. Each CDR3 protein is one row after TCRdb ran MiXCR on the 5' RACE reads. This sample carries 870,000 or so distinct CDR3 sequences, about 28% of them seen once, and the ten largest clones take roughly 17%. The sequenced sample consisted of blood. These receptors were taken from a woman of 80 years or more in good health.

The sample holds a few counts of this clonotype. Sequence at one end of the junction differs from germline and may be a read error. In nucleotides, the CDR3 is TGTACCTGGAGTGTGAGGTGGGATGGGACCCAGTACTTC. This translates into CTWSVRWDGTQYF. The V and J genes are TRBV30 and TRBJ2-5; D unresolved. Germline lookup yields CDR1 GTSNPN and CDR2 SVGIG (reference sequence). The CDR3 spans 13 residues.

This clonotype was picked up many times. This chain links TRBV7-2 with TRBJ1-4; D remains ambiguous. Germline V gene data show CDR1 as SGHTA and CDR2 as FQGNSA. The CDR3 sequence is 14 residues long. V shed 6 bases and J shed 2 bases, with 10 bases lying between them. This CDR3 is CASRKTVTNEKLFF. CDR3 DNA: TGTGCCAGCAGGAAGACCGTCACTAATGAAAAACTGTTTTTT.

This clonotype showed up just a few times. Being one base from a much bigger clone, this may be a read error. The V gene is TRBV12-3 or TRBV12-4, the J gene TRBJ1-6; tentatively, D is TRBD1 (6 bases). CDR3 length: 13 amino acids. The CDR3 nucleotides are TGTGCCAGCAGTTCGACAGGACTTTCACCCCCCCACTTT. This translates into CASSSTGLSPPHF.

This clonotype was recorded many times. The CDR3 reads CASSSRDIYEQYF. The DNA of the CDR3 is TGTGCCAGCAGTTCCCGGGACATCTACGAGCAGTACTTC. The gene calls are TRBV27 and TRBJ2-7; possibly TRBD1 for D (6 bases). In germline, CDR1 is MNHEY, CDR2 SMNVEV (reference sequence). The CDR3 runs to 13 residues. The V end lost 4 bases, the J end lost 3 bases, and 10 bases lay between the germline ends.

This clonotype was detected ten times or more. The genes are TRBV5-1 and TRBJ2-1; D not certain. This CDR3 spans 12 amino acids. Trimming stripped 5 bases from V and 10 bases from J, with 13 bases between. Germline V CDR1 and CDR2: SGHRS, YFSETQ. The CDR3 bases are TGCGCCAGCAGGGTTTATGGCCCGGAGCAGTTCTTC. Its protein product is CASRVYGPEQFF.

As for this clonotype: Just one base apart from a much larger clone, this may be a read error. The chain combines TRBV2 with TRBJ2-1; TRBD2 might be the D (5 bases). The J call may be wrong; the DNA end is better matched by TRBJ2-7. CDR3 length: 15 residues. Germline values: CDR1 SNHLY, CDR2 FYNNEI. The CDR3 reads CASRPTKSSYNEQYF. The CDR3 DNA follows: TGTGCCAGCAGGCCGACTAAAAGCTCCTACAATGAGCAGTACTTC.

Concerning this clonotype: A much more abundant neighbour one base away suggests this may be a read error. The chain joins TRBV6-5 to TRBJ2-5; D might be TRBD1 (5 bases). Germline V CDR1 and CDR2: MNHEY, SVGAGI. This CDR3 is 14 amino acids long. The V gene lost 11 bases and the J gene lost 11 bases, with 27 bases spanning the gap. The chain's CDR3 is CAGTQQGALGEQYF. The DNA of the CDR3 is TGTGCCGGCACCCAACAAGGGGCCCTAGGTGAGCAGTACTTC.

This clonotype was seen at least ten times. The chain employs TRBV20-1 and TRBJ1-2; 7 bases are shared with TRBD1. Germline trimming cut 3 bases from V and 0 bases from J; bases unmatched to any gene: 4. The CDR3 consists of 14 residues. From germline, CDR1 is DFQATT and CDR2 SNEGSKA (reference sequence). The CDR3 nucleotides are TGCAGTGCTAGCTCAGGGGGTTCTAACTATGGCTACACCTTC. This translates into CSASSGGSNYGYTF.

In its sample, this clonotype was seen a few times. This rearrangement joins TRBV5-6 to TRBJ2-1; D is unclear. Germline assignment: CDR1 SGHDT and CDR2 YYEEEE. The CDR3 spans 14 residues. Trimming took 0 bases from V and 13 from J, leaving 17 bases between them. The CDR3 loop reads CASSLVNGKETQFF. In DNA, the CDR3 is TGTGCCAGCAGCTTGGTAAACGGTAAGGAGACCCAGTTCTTC.

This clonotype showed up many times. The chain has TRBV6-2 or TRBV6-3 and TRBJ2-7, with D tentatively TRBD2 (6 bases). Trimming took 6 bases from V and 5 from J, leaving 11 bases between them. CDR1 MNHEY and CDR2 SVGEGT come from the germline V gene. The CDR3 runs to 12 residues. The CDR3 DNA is TGTGCCAGCAGAAGAGGAGGGGACGAGCAGTACTTC. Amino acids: CASRRGGDEQYF.

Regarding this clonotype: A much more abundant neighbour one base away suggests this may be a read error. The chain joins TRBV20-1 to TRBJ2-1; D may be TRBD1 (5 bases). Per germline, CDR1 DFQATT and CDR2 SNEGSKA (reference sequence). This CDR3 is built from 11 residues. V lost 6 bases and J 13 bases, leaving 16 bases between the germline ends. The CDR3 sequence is CSAKTEETQFF. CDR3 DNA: TGCAGTGCCAAGACAGAAGAGACCCAGTTCTTC.

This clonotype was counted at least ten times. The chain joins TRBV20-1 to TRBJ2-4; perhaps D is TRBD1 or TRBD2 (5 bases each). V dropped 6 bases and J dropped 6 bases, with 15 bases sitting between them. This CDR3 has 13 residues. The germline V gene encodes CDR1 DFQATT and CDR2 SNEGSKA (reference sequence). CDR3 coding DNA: TGCAGTGCGGTGTCAGGGACGATAAACATTCAGTACTTC. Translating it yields CSAVSGTINIQYF.

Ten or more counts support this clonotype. The CDR3 reads CASSPWEGGGQQFF. CDR3 in DNA: TGTGCCAGCAGCCCCTGGGAAGGGGGGGGGCAGCAGTTCTTC. V gene TRBV7-2 combines with J gene TRBJ2-1; D may be TRBD2 (7 bases). Germline V CDR1 and CDR2: SGHTA, FQGNSA. The V end lost 5 bases, the J end lost 11 bases, and 19 bases lay between the germline ends. This CDR3 contains 14 residues.